Shown below are 10 T cell receptor beta chains from a single sample sequenced in a study of CD8 T cells in ankylosing spondylitis. MiXCR, run by TCRdb on the 5' RACE reads, gives a single entry per CDR3 protein. The sample shows some 180,000 distinct CDR3 sequences, roughly 20% of them seen only once. The sample was blood, either unsorted or a sorted T cell fraction (not recorded which). The receptors were gathered from a male donor under 30 with ankylosing spondylitis or in good health (not recorded which).

In nucleotides, the CDR3 is TGTGCCAGCAGTTCGGGACAGCGAAACATTCAGTACTTC. It translates to CASSSGQRNIQYF. The genes are TRBV27 and TRBJ2-4; 7 positions match TRBD1. The CDR3 runs 13 residues. After removal of 4 bases from V and 6 bases from J, the junction contained 3 bases not matched to a gene. Per the germline V gene, CDR1 is MNHEY and CDR2 is SMNVEV (reference sequence).

This clonotype was recorded at least ten times. The chain couples TRBV5-1 to TRBJ2-1; D might be TRBD2 (6 bases). The germline V gene encodes CDR1 SGHRS and CDR2 YFSETQ. CDR3 length equals 15 residues. The germline V and J ends were trimmed by 3 bases and 5 bases, with 15 bases remaining between them. CDR3 amino acids: CASSSGTGWDNEQFF. The CDR3 nucleotides read TGCGCCAGCAGCTCGGGGACTGGGTGGGACAATGAGCAGTTCTTC.

This clonotype was seen repeatedly, ten times or more. The chain carries TRBV12-3 or TRBV12-4 and TRBJ2-7, with 11 bases matching TRBD1. The CDR3 spans 14 residues. V gave up 2 bases and J gave up 5 bases; unmatched junction bases: 2. This chain's CDR3 is CASSLRDRGDEQYV. The CDR3 bases are TGTGCCAGCAGTTTAAGGGACAGGGGGGACGAGCAGTACGTC.

This rearrangement joins TRBV5-1 to TRBJ2-1; no definite D call. The CDR3 is 12 residues long. The germline gives CDR1 SGHRS, CDR2 YFSETQ. Trimming shortened V by 0 bases and J by 10 bases, and 8 bases separated the two germline ends. CDR3 sequence reads: CASSLGKLEQFF. In nucleotides, the CDR3 is TGCGCCAGCAGCTTGGGGAAACTCGAGCAGTTCTTC.

This clonotype was observed many times. This sequence joins TRBV5-1 and TRBJ2-3; D gene uncertain. This CDR3 has 16 amino acids. Trimming pared 1 base from V and 2 bases from J, leaving 14 bases between. Germline CDR1 reads SGHRS; CDR2 reads YFSETQ. The CDR3 loop is CASSLIGGDNTDTQYF. The CDR3 bases are TGCGCCAGCAGCTTGATTGGCGGAGACAACACAGATACGCAGTATTTT.

This clonotype was seen many times. This chain joins TRBV4-1 and TRBJ2-1, with D uncertain. Germline assignment: CDR1 MGHRA and CDR2 YSYEKL. With 3 bases removed from V and 8 bases from J, the gap between germline ends came to 20 bases. The CDR3 length is 16 residues. In DNA form, the CDR3 reads TGCGCCAGCAGCCAGTCTAGGGTATTCCCCCAGTATGAGCAGTTCTTC. This translates into CASSQSRVFPQYEQFF.

This clonotype was counted at least ten times. V is TRBV7-9 and J is TRBJ2-7; D not resolved. V lost 5 bases and J 4 bases, leaving 12 bases between the germline ends. Germline loops: CDR1 SEHNR, CDR2 FQNEAQ (reference sequence). The CDR3 runs to 13 residues. DNA of the CDR3: TGTGCCAGCAGCCCGGGCCCAAAATACGAGCAGTACGTC. It yields the protein CASSPGPKYEQYV.

This clonotype has only a few counts. The genes are TRBV6-1 and TRBJ2-7; either TRBD1 or TRBD2 may supply D (6 bases each). The CDR3 runs to 12 residues. Germline CDR1 is MNHNS and CDR2 is SASEGT. Trimming removed 7 bases at V and 2 bases at J, with 9 bases between. CDR3 loop: CASTGGTYEQYV. DNA of the CDR3: TGTGCCAGCACCGGGGGCACCTACGAGCAGTACGTC.

The rearrangement links TRBV5-1 to TRBJ2-5, with D possibly being TRBD1 (5 bases). Germline assignment: CDR1 SGHRS and CDR2 YFSETQ. The CDR3 covers 14 residues. V was pared by 0 bases and J by 9 bases, with 15 bases between. CDR3 nucleotides: TGCGCCAGCAGCTTGGACCGGCCTCAAGGGGCCCAGTACTTC. Amino acids: CASSLDRPQGAQYF. The whole variable domain, filled in from reference TRBV5-1 and TRBJ2-5, reads KAGVTQTPRYLIKTRGQQVTLSCSPISGHRSVSWYQQTPGQGLQFLFEYFSETQRNKGNFPGRFSGRQFSNSRSEMNVSTLELGDSALYLCASSLDRPQGAQYFGPGTRLLVL.

This clonotype was counted many times. The chain links TRBV29-1 to TRBJ1-1; 7 nucleotides agree with TRBD1. The trim removed 7 bases at V and 3 bases at J, leaving 8 bases unmatched. The CDR3 consists of 13 residues. Germline V gene lookup returns CDR1 SQVTM and CDR2 ANQGSEA. CDR3 sequence (DNA): TGCAGCGCCACGACAGGGATCGACACTGAAGCTTTCTTT. Protein sequence: CSATTGIDTEAFF.